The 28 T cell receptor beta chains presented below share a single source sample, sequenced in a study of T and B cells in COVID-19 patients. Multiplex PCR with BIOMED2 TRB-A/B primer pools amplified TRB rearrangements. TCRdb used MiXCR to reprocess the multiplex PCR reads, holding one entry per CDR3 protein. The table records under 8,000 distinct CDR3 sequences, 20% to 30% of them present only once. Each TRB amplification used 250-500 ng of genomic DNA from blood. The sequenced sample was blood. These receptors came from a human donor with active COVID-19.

In nucleotides, the CDR3 is TGTGCCAGAAGCCCCCGAATCGGTCGGAAGGATAGCAATCAGCCCCAGCATTTT. Amino acid sequence: CARSPRIGRKDSNQPQHF. V is TRBV5-3 and J is TRBJ1-5; no clear D. TRBV5-3 is annotated as an ORF whose role is uncertain. This CDR3 contains 18 residues. The V end was cut by 4 bases, the J end by 0 bases, with 20 bases between.

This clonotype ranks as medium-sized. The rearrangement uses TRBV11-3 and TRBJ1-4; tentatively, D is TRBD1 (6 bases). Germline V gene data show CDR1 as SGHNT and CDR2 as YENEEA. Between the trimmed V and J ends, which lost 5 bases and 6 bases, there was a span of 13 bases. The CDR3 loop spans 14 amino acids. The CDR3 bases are TGTGCCAGCAGCCAGGGGAGCCGGGATGAAAAACTGTTTTTT. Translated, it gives CASSQGSRDEKLFF.

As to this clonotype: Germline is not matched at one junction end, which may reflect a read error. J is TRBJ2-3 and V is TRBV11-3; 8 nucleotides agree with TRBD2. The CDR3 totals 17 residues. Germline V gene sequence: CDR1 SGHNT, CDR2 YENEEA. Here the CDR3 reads CASSQEKAGAATDTQYF. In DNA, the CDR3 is TGCGCCAGCAGCCAAGAGAAAGCGGGAGCTGCGACAGATACGCAGTATTTT.

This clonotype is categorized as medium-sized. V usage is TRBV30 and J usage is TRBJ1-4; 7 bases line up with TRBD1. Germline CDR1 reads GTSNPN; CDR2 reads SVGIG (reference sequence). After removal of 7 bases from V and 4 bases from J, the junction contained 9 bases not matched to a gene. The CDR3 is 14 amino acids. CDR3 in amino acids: CALKRDSVNEKLFF. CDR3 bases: TGTGCCTTGAAGCGGGACAGCGTTAATGAAAAACTGTTTTTT.

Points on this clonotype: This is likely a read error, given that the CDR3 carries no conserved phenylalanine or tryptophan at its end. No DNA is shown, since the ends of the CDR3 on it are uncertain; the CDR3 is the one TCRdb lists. This chain's CDR3 is CSGGGNTQDG. V gene TRBV29-1 combines with J gene TRBJ2-3. Both ends counted, the CDR3 spans 10 residues. Germline values: CDR1 SQVTM, CDR2 ANQGSEA.

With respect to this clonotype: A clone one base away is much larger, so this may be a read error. This chain's CDR3 is CASRQGPAGAYNEQFF. In nucleotides, the CDR3 is TGTGCCAGCAGACAAGGACCAGCGGGCGCCTACAATGAGCAGTTCTTC. V is TRBV5-4 and J is TRBJ2-1, with TRBD2 as a possible D gene (6 bases). Germline V gene data show CDR1 as SGHNT and CDR2 as YYREEE (reference sequence). Trimming stripped 5 bases from V and 2 bases from J, with 17 bases between. CDR3 length equals 16 residues.

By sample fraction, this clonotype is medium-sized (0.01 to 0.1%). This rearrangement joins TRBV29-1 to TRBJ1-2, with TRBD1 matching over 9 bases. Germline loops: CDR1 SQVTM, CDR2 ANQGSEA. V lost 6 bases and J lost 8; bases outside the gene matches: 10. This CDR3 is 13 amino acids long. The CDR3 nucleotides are TGCAGCGTCCGGACAGGGGACGGGGAAGGCTACACCTTC. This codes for CSVRTGDGEGYTF.

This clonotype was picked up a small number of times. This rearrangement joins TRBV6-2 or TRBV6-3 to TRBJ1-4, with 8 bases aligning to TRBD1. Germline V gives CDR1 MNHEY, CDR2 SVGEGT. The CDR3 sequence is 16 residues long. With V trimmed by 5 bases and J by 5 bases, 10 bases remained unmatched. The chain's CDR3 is CASSPASDRANEKLFF. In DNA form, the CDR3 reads TGTGCCAGCAGTCCTGCGTCGGACAGGGCAAATGAAAAACTGTTTTTT.

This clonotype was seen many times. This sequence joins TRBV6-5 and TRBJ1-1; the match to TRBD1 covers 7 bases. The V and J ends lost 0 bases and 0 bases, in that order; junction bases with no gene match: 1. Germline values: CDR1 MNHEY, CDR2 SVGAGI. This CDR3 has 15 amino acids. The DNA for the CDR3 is TGTGCCAGCAGTTACTCGGGGACAGTGAACACTGAAGCTTTCTTT. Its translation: CASSYSGTVNTEAFF.

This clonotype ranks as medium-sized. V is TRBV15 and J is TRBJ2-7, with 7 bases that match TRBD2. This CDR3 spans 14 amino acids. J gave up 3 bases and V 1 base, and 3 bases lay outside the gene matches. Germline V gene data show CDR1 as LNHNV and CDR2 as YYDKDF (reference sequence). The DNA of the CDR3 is TGTGCCACCAGCAGAGGGGAGGGTGTCTACGAGCAGTACTTC. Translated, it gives CATSRGEGVYEQYF.

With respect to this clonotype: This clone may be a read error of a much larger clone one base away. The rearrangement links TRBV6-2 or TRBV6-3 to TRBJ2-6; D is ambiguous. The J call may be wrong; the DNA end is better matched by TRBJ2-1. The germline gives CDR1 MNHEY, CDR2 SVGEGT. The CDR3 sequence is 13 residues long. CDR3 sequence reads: CASTYSGGNGQFF. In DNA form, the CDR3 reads TGTGCCAGCACATATAGTGGTGGGAATGGGCAGTTCTTC.

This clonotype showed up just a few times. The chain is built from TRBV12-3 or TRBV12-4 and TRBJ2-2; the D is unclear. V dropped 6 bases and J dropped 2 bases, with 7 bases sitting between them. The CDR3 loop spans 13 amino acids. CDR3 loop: CASRKGNTGELFF. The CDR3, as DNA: TGTGCCAGCAGAAAGGGTAACACCGGGGAGCTGTTTTTT.

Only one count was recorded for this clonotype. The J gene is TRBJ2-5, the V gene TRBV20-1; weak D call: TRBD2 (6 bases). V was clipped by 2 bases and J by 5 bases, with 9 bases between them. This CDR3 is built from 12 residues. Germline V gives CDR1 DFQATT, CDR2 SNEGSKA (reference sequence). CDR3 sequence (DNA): TGCAGTGCTAGAATAGGGAGGGAGACCCAGTACTTC. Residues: CSARIGRETQYF.

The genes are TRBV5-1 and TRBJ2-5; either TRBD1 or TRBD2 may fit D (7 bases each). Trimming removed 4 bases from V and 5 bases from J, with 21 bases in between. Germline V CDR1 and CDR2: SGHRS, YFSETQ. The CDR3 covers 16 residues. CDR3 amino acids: CASSDKLGGGQETQYF. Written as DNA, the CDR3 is TGCGCCAGCAGCGATAAGTTGGGAGGGGGACAGGAGACCCAGTACTTC.

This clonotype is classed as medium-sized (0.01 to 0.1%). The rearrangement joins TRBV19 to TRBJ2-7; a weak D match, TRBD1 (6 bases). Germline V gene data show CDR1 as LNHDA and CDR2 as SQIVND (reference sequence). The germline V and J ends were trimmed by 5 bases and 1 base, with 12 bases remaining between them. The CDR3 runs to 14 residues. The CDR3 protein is CASSPYRDSYEQYF. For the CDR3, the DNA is TGTGCCAGTAGTCCCTACAGGGATTCCTACGAGCAGTACTTC. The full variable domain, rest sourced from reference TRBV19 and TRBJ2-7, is DGGITQSPKYLFRKEGQNVTLSCEQNLNHDAMYWYRQDPGQGLRLIYYSQIVNDFQKGDIAEGYSVSREKKESFPLTVTSAQKNPTAFYLCASSPYRDSYEQYFGPGTRLTVT.

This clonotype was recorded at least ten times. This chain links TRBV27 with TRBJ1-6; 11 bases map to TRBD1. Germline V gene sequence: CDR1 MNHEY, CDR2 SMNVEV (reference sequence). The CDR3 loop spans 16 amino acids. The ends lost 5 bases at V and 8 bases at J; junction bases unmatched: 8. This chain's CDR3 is CASSLDRGLTHSPLHF. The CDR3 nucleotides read TGTGCCAGCAGTCTGGACAGGGGGCTTACTCATTCACCCCTCCACTTT.

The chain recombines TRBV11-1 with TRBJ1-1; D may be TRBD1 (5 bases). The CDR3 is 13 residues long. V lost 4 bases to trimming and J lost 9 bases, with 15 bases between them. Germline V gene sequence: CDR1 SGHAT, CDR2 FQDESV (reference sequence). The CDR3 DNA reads TGTGCCAGCAGCTCTAGGGGTGCACTCAAAGCTTTCTTT. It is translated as CASSSRGALKAFF.

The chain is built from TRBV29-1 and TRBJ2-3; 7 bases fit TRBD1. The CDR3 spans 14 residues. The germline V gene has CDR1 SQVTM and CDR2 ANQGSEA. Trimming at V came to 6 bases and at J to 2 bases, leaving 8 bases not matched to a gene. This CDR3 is CSVGSEGATDTQYF. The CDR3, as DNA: TGCAGCGTGGGTAGTGAGGGGGCCACAGATACGCAGTATTTT.

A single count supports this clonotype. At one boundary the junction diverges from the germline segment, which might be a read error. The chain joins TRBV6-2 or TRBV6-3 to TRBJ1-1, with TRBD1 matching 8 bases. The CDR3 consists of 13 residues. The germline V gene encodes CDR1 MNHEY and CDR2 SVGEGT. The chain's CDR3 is CDSSEGQGGTAFF. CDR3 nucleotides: TGTGACAGCAGTGAAGGACAGGGAGGGACAGCTTTCTTT.

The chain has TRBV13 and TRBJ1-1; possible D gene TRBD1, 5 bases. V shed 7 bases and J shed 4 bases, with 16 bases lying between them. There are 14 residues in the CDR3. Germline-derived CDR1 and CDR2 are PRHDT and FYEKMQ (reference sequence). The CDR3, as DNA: TGTGCCAGCACTCTGAGACGAGGGGTCACTGAAGCTTTCTTT. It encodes CASTLRRGVTEAFF.

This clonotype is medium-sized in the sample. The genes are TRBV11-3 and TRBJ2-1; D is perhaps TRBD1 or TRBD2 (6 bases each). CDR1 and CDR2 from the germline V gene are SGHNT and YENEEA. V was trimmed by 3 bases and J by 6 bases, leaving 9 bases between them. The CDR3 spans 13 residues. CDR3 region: CASSLRGVNEQFF. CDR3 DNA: TGTGCCAGCAGCTTGAGGGGGGTCAATGAGCAGTTCTTC.

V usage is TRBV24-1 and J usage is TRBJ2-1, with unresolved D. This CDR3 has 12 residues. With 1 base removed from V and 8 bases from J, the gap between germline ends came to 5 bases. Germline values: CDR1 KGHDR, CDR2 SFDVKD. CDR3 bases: TGTGCCACCAGTGATTTCCTGGATGAGCAGTTCTTC. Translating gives CATSDFLDEQFF.

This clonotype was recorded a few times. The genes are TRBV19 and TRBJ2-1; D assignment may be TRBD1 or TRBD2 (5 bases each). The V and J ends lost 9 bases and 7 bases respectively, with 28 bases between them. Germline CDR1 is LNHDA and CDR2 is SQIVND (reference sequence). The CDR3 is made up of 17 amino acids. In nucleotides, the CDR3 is TGTGCCAGCAGCTATCCCCTCGGACCGACCGAGGGGAATGAGCAGTTCTTC. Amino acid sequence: CASSYPLGPTEGNEQFF.

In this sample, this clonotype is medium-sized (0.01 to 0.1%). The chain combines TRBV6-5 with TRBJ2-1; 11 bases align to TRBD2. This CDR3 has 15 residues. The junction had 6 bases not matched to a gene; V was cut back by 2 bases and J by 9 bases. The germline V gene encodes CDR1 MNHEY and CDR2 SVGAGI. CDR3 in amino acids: CASSYRDGTSGEQFF. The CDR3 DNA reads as TGTGCCAGCAGTTACAGAGATGGGACTAGCGGTGAGCAGTTCTTC.

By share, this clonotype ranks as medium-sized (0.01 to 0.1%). DNA for the CDR3: TGTGCCACCAGCAGAGAGGCGGGTAGCACAGATACGCAGTATTTT. It yields the protein CATSREAGSTDTQYF. This sequence joins TRBV15 and TRBJ2-3; D is possibly TRBD2 (5 bases). The CDR3 spans 15 residues. Germline assignment: CDR1 LNHNV and CDR2 YYDKDF (reference sequence). V lost 0 bases and J 0 bases, leaving 7 bases between the germline ends.

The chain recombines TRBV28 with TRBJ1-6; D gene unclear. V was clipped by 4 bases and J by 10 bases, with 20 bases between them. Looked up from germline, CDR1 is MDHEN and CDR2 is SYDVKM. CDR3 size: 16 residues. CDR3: CASSSQLQLLLSPLHF. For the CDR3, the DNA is TGTGCCAGCAGTTCGCAACTACAATTGCTATTATCACCCCTCCACTTT. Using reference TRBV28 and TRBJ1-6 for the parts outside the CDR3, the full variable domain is DVKVTQSSRYLVKRTGEKVFLECVQDMDHENMFWYRQDPGLGLRLIYFSYDVKMKEKGDIPEGYSVSREKKERFSLILESASTNQTSMYLCASSSQLQLLLSPLHFGNGTRLTVT.

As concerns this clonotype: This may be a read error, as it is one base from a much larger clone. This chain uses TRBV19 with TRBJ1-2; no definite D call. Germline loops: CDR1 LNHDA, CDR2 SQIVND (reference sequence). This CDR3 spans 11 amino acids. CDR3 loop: CDSSMSYGYTF. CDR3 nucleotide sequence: TGTGACAGTAGTATGAGCTATGGCTACACCTTC.

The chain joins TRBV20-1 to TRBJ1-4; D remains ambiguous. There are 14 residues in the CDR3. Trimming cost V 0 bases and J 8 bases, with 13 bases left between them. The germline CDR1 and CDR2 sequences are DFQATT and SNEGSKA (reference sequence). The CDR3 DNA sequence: TGCAGTGCTAGAGAGGGGTCAGGTCGGGAAAAACTGTTTTTT. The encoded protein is CSAREGSGREKLFF.